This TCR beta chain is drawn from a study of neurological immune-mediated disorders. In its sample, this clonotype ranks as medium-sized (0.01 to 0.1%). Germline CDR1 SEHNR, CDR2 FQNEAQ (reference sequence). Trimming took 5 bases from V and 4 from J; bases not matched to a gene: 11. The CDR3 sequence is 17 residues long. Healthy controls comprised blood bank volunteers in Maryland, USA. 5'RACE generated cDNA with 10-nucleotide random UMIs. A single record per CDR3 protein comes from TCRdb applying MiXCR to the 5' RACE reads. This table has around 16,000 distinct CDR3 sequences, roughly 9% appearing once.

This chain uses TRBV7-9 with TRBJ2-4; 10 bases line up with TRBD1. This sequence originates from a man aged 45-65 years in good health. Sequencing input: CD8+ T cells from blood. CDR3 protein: CASSSNQRQGAKNIQYF. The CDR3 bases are TGTGCCAGCAGCAGCAATCAGCGACAGGGGGCTAAAAACATTCAGTACTTC. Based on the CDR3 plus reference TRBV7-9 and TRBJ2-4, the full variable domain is DTGVSQNPRHKITKRGQNVTFRCDPISEHNRLYWYRQTLGQGPEFLTYFQNEAQLEKSRLLSDRFSAERPKGSFSTLEIQRTEQGDSAMYLCASSSNQRQGAKNIQYFGAGTRLSVL.